This is a list of T cell receptor beta chains from one sample in a study of blood T cell repertoires in COVID-19. Sequencing was performed with immunoSEQ multiplex PCR; in TCRdb, only in-frame clones are kept and a portion is missing. The sample has some 140,000 clones; just over 75% are singletons. The sequenced sample consisted of peripheral blood. These receptors originate from a human donor in a cohort sampled during active COVID-19. The CDR3 runs from the conserved cysteine through the conserved F or W. D genes are given only for firm matches. Size is omitted from some rows. Given values are once, few, many or a class for expanded clones.

TRBD2	TRBV5-6	NA	TRBJ2-7	TGTGCCAGCAGCTTGGGACTAGCGGGGGCCCCCTACGAGCAGTACTTC	CASSLGLAGAPYEQYF
NA	TRBV5-8	NA	TRBJ1-1	TGTGCCAGCAGCTTGGGGGGGCGGGAAGCTTTCTTT	CASSLGGREAFF
NA	TRBV30	NA	TRBJ1-1	TGTGCCTGGAACGTAGGAGGGCCGAACACTGAAGCTTTCTTT	CAWNVGGPNTEAFF
NA	TRBV4-1	NA	TRBJ2-7	TGCGCCAGCAGCCAAGATGCCAGGGGCTACGAGCAGTACTTC	CASSQDARGYEQYF
NA	TRBV11-2	once	TRBJ1-2	TGTGCCAGCAGCTTAGGGCAGGAAGACTACACCTTC	CASSLGQEDYTF
NA	TRBV2	few	TRBJ1-2	TGTGCCAGCAGTGAAGTCAGGTTAGGAGGCTACACCTTC	CASSEVRLGGYTF
TRBD2	TRBV5-1	NA	TRBJ2-6	TGCGCCAGCAGCCTCCTAGCGGGGGGGCTCGGGGCCAACGTCCTGACTTTC	CASSLLAGGLGANVLTF
TRBD1	TRBV11-2	NA	TRBJ1-2	TGTGCCAGCAGCGTGGGGAGGGGACAGGGGGTATTAGAAGGGTATGGCTACACCTTC	CASSVGRGQGVLEGYGYTF
NA	TRBV28	once	TRBJ2-7	TGTGCCAGCAGTCCCCCCCGAGGTTCCTACGAGCAGTACTTC	CASSPPRGSYEQYF
NA	TRBV10-3	once	TRBJ2-7	TGTGCCAACCCGGACAGTGCTCATCCCCGCGCCCCTTACGAGCAGTACTTC	CANPDSAHPRAPYEQYF
TRBD1	TRBV29-1	NA	TRBJ2-7	TGCAGCGTGAAACAGGGGCGAGAGCAGTACTTC	CSVKQGREQYF
NA	TRBV6-2/TRBV6-3	NA	TRBJ2-7	TGTGCCAGCAGTTCCATGGCTTACGAGCAGTACTTC	CASSSMAYEQYF
NA	TRBV18	NA	TRBJ1-5	TGTGCCAGCTCCCAACAGGGCAGCAATCAGCCCCAGCATTTT	CASSQQGSNQPQHF
NA	TRBV19	NA	TRBJ2-7	TGTGCCAGCAGTCCGGGACATCACTACGAGCAGTACTTC	CASSPGHHYEQYF
NA	TRBV25-1	few	TRBJ2-1	TGTGCCAGCAGTGAGTGGGGAGGCAGGGAAGGGAATGAGCAGTTCTTC	CASSEWGGREGNEQFF
NA	TRBV7-2	NA	TRBJ2-3	TGTGCCAGCAGCCAGGTAGATACGCAGTATTTT	CASSQVDTQYF
NA	TRBV27	NA	TRBJ1-1	TGTGCCAGCAGTTTAAGAGTAGCTTTAGACACTGAAGCTTTCTTT	CASSLRVALDTEAFF
TRBD1	TRBV10-3	NA	TRBJ2-7	TGTGCCATCAGTGCCCCGGGACAGGGCTACGAGCAGTACTTC	CAISAPGQGYEQYF
NA	TRBV4-1	NA	TRBJ1-4	TGCGCCAGAGGGCCCCAGGGCAGACAGGAAAAACTGTTTTTT	CARGPQGRQEKLFF
NA	TRBV15	NA	TRBJ1-2	TGTGCCACCAGCAGCCCGGACAGAAGTAACTATGGCTACACCTTC	CATSSPDRSNYGYTF
TRBD1	TRBV7-8	once	TRBJ2-3	TGTGCCAGCAGCACCCGGGACAGCCGAATCGGTACGCAGTATTTT	CASSTRDSRIGTQYF
NA	TRBV5-1	NA	TRBJ2-3	TGCGCCAGCAGCTTGGAACTTCGGGGTCCAGATACGCAGTATTTT	CASSLELRGPDTQYF
TRBD2	TRBV7-9	NA	TRBJ2-2	TGTGCCAGCAGCGCGGGACTAGCGGGGGGCGCGAACACCGGGGAGCTGTTTTTT	CASSAGLAGGANTGELFF
NA	TRBV9	NA	TRBJ2-3	TGTGCCAGCAGCGTAAGCGCCCCGAGCACAGATACGCAGTATTTT	CASSVSAPSTDTQYF
TRBD1	TRBV6-5	NA	TRBJ1-2	TGTGCCAGCAGTTACTCGGACAGGGACTATGGCTACACCTTC	CASSYSDRDYGYTF
NA	TRBV6-5	NA	TRBJ2-7	TGTGCCAGCAGTATCAGGGGTTACGAGCAGTACTTC	CASSIRGYEQYF
NA	TRBV5-1	NA	TRBJ2-3	TGCGCCAGCAGCCCGGGACTGGACGTATCCGATACGCAGTATTTT	CASSPGLDVSDTQYF
NA	TRBV5-4	many	TRBJ1-1	TGTGCCAGCAGTTCCGCCTATGAAGCTTTCTTT	CASSSAYEAFF
NA	TRBV6-5	NA	TRBJ1-5	TGTGGCACTGCACCCGAATTCGGCAATCAGCCCCAGCATTTT	CGTAPEFGNQPQHF
TRBD1	TRBV3-1/TRBV3-2	NA	TRBJ2-5	TGTGCCAGCAGCCAATGGCAGGGGGCGCAAGAGACCCAGTACTTC	CASSQWQGAQETQYF
NA	TRBV7-8	NA	TRBJ2-7	TGTGCCAGCAGCTTAGATGCGCAGGGGATTGGCGAGCAGTACTTC	CASSLDAQGIGEQYF
NA	TRBV28	NA	TRBJ2-3	TGTGCCAGCAGTTCCCTTGGGGACTTGGGCTCGTATTTT	CASSSLGDLGSYF
NA	TRBV14	NA	TRBJ1-5	TGTGCCAGCAGCGCGGACATCAATCAGCCCCAGCATTTT	CASSADINQPQHF
NA	TRBV18	NA	TRBJ1-3	TGTGCCAGCTCACCACAGGAGACTGGAAACACCATATATTTT	CASSPQETGNTIYF
TRBD1	TRBV4-2	NA	TRBJ2-3	TGTGCCAGCAGCCAAGATAGTTCCGGGACAGGGGTAACAGATACGCAGTATTTT	CASSQDSSGTGVTDTQYF
TRBD1	TRBV23-1	NA	TRBJ2-3	TGCGCCAGCAGTCAATCAAGTCGTAAGGACAGGGGAAGCACAGATACGCAGTATTTT	CASSQSSRKDRGSTDTQYF
NA	TRBV5-5	NA	TRBJ1-2	TGTGCCAGCAGCTTGGGATCCGGTGGCTACACCTTC	CASSLGSGGYTF
NA	TRBV19	NA	TRBJ2-7	TGTGCCAGTAGTTTCCGACACAGTCTCTACGAGCAGTACTTC	CASSFRHSLYEQYF
NA	TRBV30	NA	TRBJ1-5	TGTGCCTGGAGTTTAGCAGGGTTTACTCAGCCCCAGCATTTT	CAWSLAGFTQPQHF
TRBD1	TRBV7-3	NA	TRBJ1-1	TGTGCCAGCAGCTTAAGAGGGGGCAGGGATGCTTTCTTT	CASSLRGGRDAFF
NA	TRBV6-2/TRBV6-3	NA	TRBJ2-3	TGTGCCAGCAGTTACTCCGCGTCGGACACCAGTCGGGATACGCAGTATTTT	CASSYSASDTSRDTQYF
TRBD2	TRBV29-1	NA	TRBJ2-1	TGCAGCGTTGAAGATCTAGCGGGGGGGCTAAATGAGCAGTTCTTC	CSVEDLAGGLNEQFF
TRBD1	TRBV6-1	NA	TRBJ1-1	TGTGCCAGCAGTGATACGACAGGGGAAGCTTTCTTT	CASSDTTGEAFF
NA	TRBV12-3/TRBV12-4	NA	TRBJ1-1	TGTGCCAGCAGGTTCACACTGAACACTGAAGCTTTCTTT	CASRFTLNTEAFF
TRBD2	TRBV4-2	NA	TRBJ2-3	TGTGCCAGCAGCACCCTGGGGAGCGGGGGAACCACAGATACGCAGTATTTT	CASSTLGSGGTTDTQYF
TRBD2	TRBV11-2	few	TRBJ2-1	TGTGCCAGCAGCTTAATGCCCCCCTCTAGCGGGGGTGCCAATGAGCAGTTCTTC	CASSLMPPSSGGANEQFF
TRBD1	TRBV7-9	NA	TRBJ2-1	TGTGCCAGCAGCTTAGTAAGGGGGGGACAGGGGAGTTATGAGCAGTTCTTC	CASSLVRGGQGSYEQFF
NA	TRBV29-1	NA	TRBJ1-1	TGCAGCGTTGCAAGGGAGATGAACACTGAAGCTTTCTTT	CSVAREMNTEAFF
TRBD2	TRBV2	NA	TRBJ2-1	TGTGCCAGTTTCAGCGGGGGGCCTCGGGAGCAGTTCTTC	CASFSGGPREQFF
TRBD1	TRBV2	few	TRBJ2-6	TGTGCCAGCAGCCGGGACAGGGTCTCTGGGGCCAACGTCCTGACTTTC	CASSRDRVSGANVLTF